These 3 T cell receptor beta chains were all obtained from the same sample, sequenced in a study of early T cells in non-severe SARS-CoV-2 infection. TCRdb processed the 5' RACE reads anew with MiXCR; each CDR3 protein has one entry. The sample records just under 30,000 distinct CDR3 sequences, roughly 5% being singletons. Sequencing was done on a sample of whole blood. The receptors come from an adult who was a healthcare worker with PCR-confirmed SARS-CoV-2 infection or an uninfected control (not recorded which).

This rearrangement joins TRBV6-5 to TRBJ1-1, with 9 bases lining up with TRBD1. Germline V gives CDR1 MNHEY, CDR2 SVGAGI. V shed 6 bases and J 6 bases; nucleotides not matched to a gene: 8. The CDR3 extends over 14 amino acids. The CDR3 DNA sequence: TGTGCCAGCAGGCTGCAACAGGGGGCTGCTGAAGCTTTCTTT. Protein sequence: CASRLQQGAAEAFF.

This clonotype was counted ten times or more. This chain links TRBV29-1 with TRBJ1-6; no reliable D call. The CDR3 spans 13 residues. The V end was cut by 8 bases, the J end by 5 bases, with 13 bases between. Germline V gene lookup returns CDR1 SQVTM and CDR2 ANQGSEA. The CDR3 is CSFRETNNSPLHF. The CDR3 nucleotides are TGCAGCTTCCGAGAAACAAATAATTCACCCCTCCACTTT. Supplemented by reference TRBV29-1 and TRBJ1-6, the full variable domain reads SAVISQKPSRDICQRGTSLTIQCQVDSQVTMMFWYRQQPGQSLTLIATANQGSEATYESGFVIDKFPISRPNLTFSTLTVSNMSPEDSSIYLCSFRETNNSPLHFGNGTRLTVT.

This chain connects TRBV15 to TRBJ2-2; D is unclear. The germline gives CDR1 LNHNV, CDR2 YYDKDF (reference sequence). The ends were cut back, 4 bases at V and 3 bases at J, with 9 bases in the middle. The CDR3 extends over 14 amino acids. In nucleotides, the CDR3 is TGTGCCACCAGCACAGGTCGTTACACCGGGGAGCTGTTTTTT. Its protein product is CATSTGRYTGELFF.